A single sample gave rise to the 17 T cell receptor beta chains below, sequenced in a study of cytomegalovirus exposure and HLA in healthy donors. The repertoire was sequenced with immunoSEQ multiplex PCR; TCRdb's copy has only in-frame clones and lacks some. The repertoire holds a few hundred thousand clones, with about nine tenths as singletons. The sample taken for sequencing was PBMCs. These receptors were obtained from a woman under 30 in good health and CMV-seronegative.

The chain has TRBV6-4 and TRBJ2-1; 9 bases match TRBD2. The CDR3 runs 16 residues. Per germline, CDR1 MRHNA and CDR2 SNTAGT. The junction had 10 bases not matched to a gene; V was cut back by 8 bases and J by 2 bases. The DNA of the CDR3 is TGTGCCAGCGCTCTTTTAGCGGGGGTACCCTACAATGAGCAGTTCTTC. It is translated as CASALLAGVPYNEQFF.

V usage is TRBV2 and J usage is TRBJ2-7; 13 positions agree with TRBD2. Germline CDR1 and CDR2: SNHLY and FYNNEI. This CDR3 has 14 amino acids. V was pared by 9 bases and J by 2 bases, with 4 bases of the junction left unmatched. CDR3 DNA sequence: TGTGCCAGATTACTAGCGGGAGGGCCCTACGAGCAGTACTTC. It is translated as CARLLAGGPYEQYF. Based on the CDR3 plus reference TRBV2 and TRBJ2-7, the full variable domain is EPEVTQTPSHQVTQMGQEVILRCVPISNHLYFYWYRQILGQKVEFLVSFYNNEISEKSEIFDDQFSVERPDGSNFTLKIRSTKLEDSAMYFCARLLAGGPYEQYFGPGTRLTVT.

The rearrangement links TRBV5-1 to TRBJ2-3; the D gene is possibly TRBD1 (6 bases). The V gene lost 3 bases and the J gene lost 8 bases, with 22 bases spanning the gap. The CDR3 loop spans 16 amino acids. CDR1 is SGHRS and CDR2 is YFSETQ in the germline V gene. The CDR3 here is CASSWERQASGGTQYF. DNA of the CDR3: TGCGCCAGCAGCTGGGAGCGACAGGCCTCCGGCGGTACGCAGTATTTT.

The V gene is TRBV4-1, the J gene TRBJ1-4; 9 bases map to TRBD1. The CDR3 spans 16 residues. V dropped 2 bases and J dropped 7; count of bases not matched to a gene: 8. Germline V lookup: CDR1 MGHRA, CDR2 YSYEKL. The DNA of the CDR3 is TGCGCCAGCAGCCAACAGGAGACAGGGGGTGGTGAAAAACTGTTTTTT. Translation gives CASSQQETGGGEKLFF.

This clone was detected a few times. The chain joins TRBV6-6 to TRBJ1-5; a possible D gene is TRBD1 (6 bases). This CDR3 region has 13 residues. Trimming took off 6 bases at V and 7 bases at J, with 13 bases between the two ends. The germline V gene encodes CDR1 MNHNY and CDR2 SVGAGI (reference sequence). CDR3 in amino acids: CASSPGADQPQHF. CDR3 nucleotide sequence: TGTGCCAGCAGCCCAGGGGCGGACCAGCCCCAGCATTTT.

This chain joins TRBV4-3 and TRBJ2-7; D gene ambiguous. Germline CDR1 reads LGHNA; CDR2 reads YSLEER. This CDR3 spans 13 amino acids. Trimming left V 1 base short and J 3 bases short, with 7 bases between. The CDR3 DNA reads as TGCGCCAGCAGCCAAGTCGGCGGCTACGAGCAGTACTTC. Its translation is CASSQVGGYEQYF.

The rearrangement joins TRBV6-1 to TRBJ1-5, with D unclear. The V gene lost 1 base and the J gene lost 6 bases, with 10 bases spanning the gap. Germline V gives CDR1 MNHNS, CDR2 SASEGT. The CDR3 is made up of 14 amino acids. The CDR3 bases are TGTGCCAGCAGTGAAGTCTATGAGGGTCAGCCCCAGCATTTT. Translating it yields CASSEVYEGQPQHF.

The J gene is TRBJ2-1, the V gene TRBV2, with TRBD2 matching over 11 bases. This CDR3 region has 13 residues. V shed 3 bases and J 12 bases; nucleotides not matched to a gene: 4. Germline-derived CDR1 and CDR2 are SNHLY and FYNNEI. CDR3 sequence: CASSDLAGGRQFF. In DNA form, the CDR3 reads TGTGCCAGCAGTGATTTAGCGGGAGGGAGGCAGTTCTTC.

The rearrangement links TRBV18 to TRBJ2-7; TRBD1 is a possible D gene (6 bases). The CDR3 is 14 residues long. Germline CDR1 reads KGHSH; CDR2 reads LQKENI. V was shortened by 2 bases and J by 5 bases, with 13 bases between the two germline ends. The CDR3 nucleotides read TGTGCCAGCTCACCAGCAGGGGAACTGGACGAGCAGTACTTC. Its translation: CASSPAGELDEQYF.

The rearrangement links TRBV5-1 to TRBJ2-1, with D perhaps TRBD1 (6 bases). V was clipped by 0 bases and J by 7 bases, with 14 bases between them. Germline CDR1 is SGHRS and CDR2 is YFSETQ. The CDR3 sequence is 15 residues long. In DNA, the CDR3 is TGCGCCAGCAGCTTGGAGGACAGCGGTACGAATGAGCAGTTCTTC. It codes for CASSLEDSGTNEQFF. Looking up the rest from reference TRBV5-1 and TRBJ2-1 gives the full variable domain: KAGVTQTPRYLIKTRGQQVTLSCSPISGHRSVSWYQQTPGQGLQFLFEYFSETQRNKGNFPGRFSGRQFSNSRSEMNVSTLELGDSALYLCASSLEDSGTNEQFFGPGTRLTVL.

This clone has just a few counts. The chain couples TRBV10-3 to TRBJ1-1; TRBD1 agrees at 8 bases. CDR1 and CDR2 (germline): ENHRY, SYGVKD. There are 14 residues in the CDR3. The J segment lost 10 bases and the V segment lost 5 bases, leaving 12 bases of the junction unmatched. The CDR3, as DNA: TGTGCCATCAGTACCGAGACAGGGGCGATGGGAGCTTTCTTT. Translation: CAISTETGAMGAFF.

V and J are TRBV7-9 and TRBJ1-2; TRBD1 matches at 7 bases. Trimming at V came to 5 bases and at J to 4 bases, leaving 13 bases not matched to a gene. CDR1 is SEHNR, CDR2 FQNEAQ, per germline (reference sequence). CDR3 size: 16 residues. The CDR3 DNA reads TGTGCCAGCAGCAGCCGGGACAGAATCCTACTCTATGGCTACACCTTC. Residues: CASSSRDRILLYGYTF.

The V gene is TRBV7-3, the J gene TRBJ1-2; no definite D call. V gave up 5 bases and J gave up 8 bases, with 15 bases separating them. Germline loops: CDR1 SGHTA, CDR2 FQGTGA. This CDR3 contains 13 residues. This CDR3 is CASSPGSGYGYTF. DNA for the CDR3: TGTGCCAGCAGCCCGGGATCAGGCTACGGCTACACCTTC.

This chain uses TRBV4-1 with TRBJ2-3; D might be TRBD2 (6 bases). The CDR3 totals 15 residues. Germline lookup yields CDR1 MGHRA and CDR2 YSYEKL. Trimming took off 4 bases at V and 4 bases at J, with 15 bases between the two ends. The CDR3 sequence is CASSRDSSGPDTQYF. CDR3 DNA sequence: TGCGCCAGCAGCCGGGACTCCTCTGGGCCAGATACGCAGTATTTT.

The chain carries TRBV7-3 and TRBJ2-1, with TRBD2 matching 15 bases. The ends lost 4 bases at V and 0 bases at J; junction bases unmatched: 4. Germline loops: CDR1 SGHTA, CDR2 FQGTGA. The CDR3 covers 18 residues. In nucleotides, the CDR3 is TGTGCCAGCAGCTCGGGACTAGCGGGAGGCCTCTCCTACAATGAGCAGTTCTTC. The encoded protein is CASSSGLAGGLSYNEQFF.

The rearrangement joins TRBV28 to TRBJ2-7; D possibly corresponds to TRBD2 (5 bases). The CDR3 totals 16 residues. CDR1 MDHEN and CDR2 SYDVKM come from the germline V gene. Trimming removed 5 bases at V and 3 bases at J, with 20 bases between. This chain's CDR3 is CASSQEAAETLYEQYF. Here the CDR3 DNA reads TGTGCCAGCAGTCAGGAAGCAGCGGAAACTCTCTACGAGCAGTACTTC.

The chain links TRBV18 to TRBJ2-7; 8 bases map to TRBD1. The CDR3 is 17 amino acids. The germline V gene encodes CDR1 KGHSH and CDR2 LQKENI. V lost 1 base, J lost 0 bases, and 8 bases stayed unmatched. The CDR3 DNA reads TGTGCCAGCTCACCACGGAAGGGGACAGGCCGCTCCTACGAGCAGTACTTC. It yields the protein CASSPRKGTGRSYEQYF.